This is a list of T cell receptor beta chains from one sample in a study of molecular identifiers for immune sequencing clone quantification. In TCRdb, the PCR reads were re-called with MiXCR into one record per CDR3 protein. The table has about half a million distinct CDR3 sequences, about 25% seen once; the top ten hold around 0.76%. Sequenced: naive CD8+ T cells from blood, with Jurkat cell RNA spiked in. These receptor sequences come from a human donor in good health. Some libraries in this study had Jurkat cell RNA spiked in. The CDR3 runs from the conserved cysteine through the conserved F or W. Fields, in order: D gene, V gene, clone size, J gene, CDR3 DNA, CDR3 protein. The D gene is left open where the match is weak. Where a row states a size, it is once, few, many or the class of an expanded clone; other rows omit it.

>.|TRBV4-1|few|TRBJ1-1
TGCGCCAGCAGCCCGCGTCTGGGGGTTAACACTGAAGCTTTCTTT
CASSPRLGVNTEAFF
>.|TRBV7-9|few|TRBJ1-4
TGTGCCAGCAGCTTAGTGTCCCCAGGGTTAAGGGAAAAACTGTTTTTT
CASSLVSPGLREKLFF
>.|TRBV6-5|many|TRBJ2-7
TGTGCCAGCAGTTACGAGGCGCGGTCCTACGAGCAGTACTTC
CASSYEARSYEQYF
>.|TRBV9|many|TRBJ2-2
TGTGCCAGCCAGCCTTATACCGGGGAGCTGTTTTTT
CASQPYTGELFF
>TRBD2|TRBV27|.|TRBJ2-3
TGTGCCAGCAGTTCTCCGGGGGTAGCGGGATCTCCAGATACGCAGTATTTT
CASSSPGVAGSPDTQYF
>TRBD2|TRBV5-5|few|TRBJ2-7
TGTGCCAGCACCTCAAGCGGGGGTAGCTCCTACGAGCAGTACTTC
CASTSSGGSSYEQYF
>TRBD1|TRBV29-1|once|TRBJ1-2
TGCGGCGCTGGGGTCAGGGGGCCTTATGGCTACACCTTC
CGAGVRGPYGYTF
>.|TRBV6-2/TRBV6-3|few|TRBJ1-1
TGTGCCAGCAGTTACTTCAAGAACACTGAAGCTTTCTTT
CASSYFKNTEAFF
>TRBD1|TRBV13|many|TRBJ2-5
TGTGCCAGCAGCACCGGGACAGGCCAAGAGACCCAGTACTTC
CASSTGTGQETQYF
>TRBD1|TRBV7-8|many|TRBJ2-3
TGTGCCAGCAGCGCGAGTCCCGGGACAGGGTTAACAGATACGCAGTATTTT
CASSASPGTGLTDTQYF
>.|TRBV5-6|.|TRBJ1-6
TGTGCCAGCAGTGCGGACTCTACTCTACCCCTCCACTTT
CASSADSTLPLHF
>.|TRBV28|many|TRBJ1-5
TGTGCCAGCGGCGCCCAGGAAAGCAATCAGCCCCAGCATTTT
CASGAQESNQPQHF
>TRBD2|TRBV25-1|.|TRBJ2-3
TGTGCCAGCAGCCCAGATAGCGGGAGAGGGCCAGATACGCAGTATTTT
CASSPDSGRGPDTQYF
>TRBD2|TRBV5-4|few|TRBJ2-7
TGTGCCAGCAGCCTGGGACTAGCGGGGGGGATTTACGAGCAGTACTTC
CASSLGLAGGIYEQYF
>TRBD2|TRBV5-5|.|TRBJ2-1
TGTGCCAGCAGCCCCGAGCGGGAGACCTACAATGAGCAGTTCTTC
CASSPERETYNEQFF
>.|TRBV7-6|many|TRBJ2-5
TGTGCCAGCAGCGAGGACACCGCAGGGGCCCAGTACTTC
CASSEDTAGAQYF
>.|TRBV2|many|TRBJ1-5
TGTGCCAGCAGTGAAGCTTTGAGTCCAGCGCAGCCCCAGCATTTT
CASSEALSPAQPQHF
>TRBD1|TRBV5-6|few|TRBJ2-7
TGTGCCAGCAGCCCGACAGGGGTCGACGAGCAGTACTTC
CASSPTGVDEQYF
>TRBD2|TRBV28|many|TRBJ2-7
TGTGCCAGCAGTTTATACCCGACGGGAGGAAACTACGAGCAGTACTTC
CASSLYPTGGNYEQYF
>.|TRBV20-1|.|TRBJ1-2
TGCAGTGCTAGAGATATCAAATTAGGGGCGGCTAACTATGGCTACACCTTC
CSARDIKLGAANYGYTF
>TRBD1|TRBV20-1|.|TRBJ1-1
TGCAGTGCTTACTCCGGAGGGGGCGATACTGAAGCTTTCTTT
CSAYSGGGDTEAFF
>.|TRBV2|.|TRBJ1-1
TGTGCCAGCAGTGAACCCCTCGACACTGAAGCTTTCTTT
CASSEPLDTEAFF
>TRBD2|TRBV20-1|few|TRBJ2-7
TGCAGTGCCCCTAGCGGCTCCTACGAGCAGTACTTC
CSAPSGSYEQYF
>.|TRBV7-6|.|TRBJ2-3
TGTGCCAGCAGCAAAGGACTAAAAAACACAAATACGCAGTATTTT
CASSKGLKNTNTQYF
>.|TRBV5-8|.|TRBJ2-3
TGTGCCAGCAGACCTGGGGTTACGCAGTATTTT
CASRPGVTQYF
>TRBD2|TRBV4-1|few|TRBJ2-7
TGCGCCAGCAGCCAAGCCACCTCCGGGACTAGCGTCGAGCAGTACTTC
CASSQATSGTSVEQYF
>.|TRBV6-2/TRBV6-3|.|TRBJ1-5
TGTGCCAGCAGTTACTCGAGGGCGAGTCCTTATAGCAATCAGCCCCAGCATTTT
CASSYSRASPYSNQPQHF
>TRBD1|TRBV5-6|.|TRBJ1-1
TGTGCCAGCAGCATGACAGGGGACCTTGAAGCTTTCTTT
CASSMTGDLEAFF
>TRBD1|TRBV7-6|.|TRBJ1-6
TGTGCCAGCAGCTGGGGACAGGGCGCTTCACCCCTCCACTTT
CASSWGQGASPLHF
>.|TRBV4-3|.|TRBJ2-1
TGCGCCAGCAGCCAAGTGGTCAGGTCGGATTCGGATGAGCAGTTCTTC
CASSQVVRSDSDEQFF
>.|TRBV12-3/TRBV12-4|few|TRBJ1-4
TGTGCCAGCAGTTTAGCTAGTGTCGGGGAAAAACTGTTTTTT
CASSLASVGEKLFF
>.|TRBV4-3|many|TRBJ2-1
TGCGCCAGCAGCCGGGGGGATGAGCAGTTCTTC
CASSRGDEQFF
>.|TRBV11-2|few|TRBJ2-1
TGTGCCAGCAGCTTAATTAGGGGCGAAGGTACCTACAATGAGCAGTTCTTC
CASSLIRGEGTYNEQFF
>TRBD1|TRBV19|many|TRBJ2-7
TGTGCCAGCAGCCCCGGGACAGACTACGAGCAGTACTTC
CASSPGTDYEQYF
>.|TRBV28|few|TRBJ2-6
TGTGCCAGCAGTCCGGTGAAGGGGGCTGGGGCCAACGTCCTGACTTTC
CASSPVKGAGANVLTF
>TRBD1|TRBV5-7|.|TRBJ1-1
TGTGCCAGCAGCTGCCGGGACAGGAACACTGAAGCTTTCTTT
CASSCRDRNTEAFF
>.|TRBV5-4|few|TRBJ2-7
TGTGCCAGCAGCCCGATGGAAGAAAGCTACGAGCAGTACTTC
CASSPMEESYEQYF
>.|TRBV19|.|TRBJ1-4
TGTGCCAGTAGTATAGATCTCACCGAAAAACTGTTTTTT
CASSIDLTEKLFF
>.|TRBV29-1|many|TRBJ2-3
TGCAGCGTTGAATCGGGGGCGGGTATTGTAGATACGCAGTATTTT
CSVESGAGIVDTQYF
>.|TRBV20-1|.|TRBJ2-7
TGCAGTGCTAGAGAGGCAGGGAACTACGAGCAGTACTTC
CSAREAGNYEQYF
>.|TRBV6-5|many|TRBJ2-2
TGTGCCAGCAGTCCTCTCGGCACCGGGGAGCTGTTTTTT
CASSPLGTGELFF